This T cell receptor (beta chain) is drawn from a study of radiotherapy plus CTLA-4 blockade in lung cancer. The overall study: In approximately 17% of patients, objective responses were seen; 31% had disease control. Whole-study findings and limits: Once radiotherapy plus ipilimumab had been given, TCR clones derived from tumor expanded in blood. Best predicting response, reportedly, were early blood T cell clone dynamics, with interferon-beta.

The table lists this clone with a count of one. Its specificity is unknown. Focal radiation plus CTLA-4 blockade with ipilimumab was administered to patients who had chemo-refractory metastatic non-small-cell lung cancer. The CDR3 covers 15 residues. Per the germline V gene, CDR1 is MGHRA and CDR2 is YSYEKL. The V and J ends lost 4 bases and 0 bases respectively, with 9 bases between them. Some clones are missing from TCRdb's copy, which holds only in-frame ones; the method was immunoSEQ multiplex PCR. Of tens of thousands of clones in the sample, around nine tenths were seen once. The rearrangement joins TRBV4-1 to TRBJ1-4, with D unresolved. This sample comprised peripheral blood, obtained from a patient treated with radiotherapy plus ipilimumab. This clonotype originated in a human donor with non-small cell lung cancer that progressed on radiotherapy plus ipilimumab. The CDR3 protein is CASSRAGTTNEKLFF. CDR3 bases: TGCGCCAGCAGCCGGGCGGGGACAACTAATGAAAAACTGTTTTTT.